The T cell receptor beta chain described here comes from a study of blood T cell repertoires in COVID-19. Which cohort a participant joined came from the clinical history participants gave. This table comes from immunoSEQ multiplex PCR, and its TCRdb copy is limited to in-frame clones, with some not included. Here the sample spans about 410,000 clones, about nine tenths being singletons. Germline V gene lookup returns CDR1 LNHDA and CDR2 SQIVND (reference sequence). This CDR3 is 13 amino acids long. Trimming removed 6 bases from V and 2 bases from J, with 11 bases in between. This clone was counted a few times.

This TCR was recovered from a woman in her 30s who had recovered from COVID-19. The sample comprised PBMCs or T cells enriched from blood (not recorded which). The rearrangement uses TRBV19 and TRBJ2-7, with a weak D call TRBD2 (5 bases). CDR3 region: CASSTGYPYEQYF. The CDR3 bases are TGTGCCAGTAGCACGGGGTACCCCTACGAGCAGTACTTC.